The rows below give T cell receptor beta chains drawn from one sample of a study of blood T cell repertoires in COVID-19. Produced via immunoSEQ multiplex PCR; TCRdb's table is partial and in-frame only. The sample yields under 300,000 clones, 80% to 90% seen once. The sample was peripheral blood. The receptors were gathered from a man aged 45-60 years with acute or convalescent COVID-19. The CDR3 runs from the conserved cysteine through the conserved F or W. The D gene is left open where the match is weak. The size field is filled for only some rows; it gives once, few, many or a size class.

CDR3 protein | CDR3 DNA | V gene | clone size | J gene | D gene
CASRGAGTSVVEQYF | TGTGCCAGCAGGGGAGCCGGGACTAGCGTCGTCGAGCAGTACTTC | TRBV6-6 | . | TRBJ2-7 | TRBD2
CASTGEGATYEQYF | TGTGCCAGCACAGGGGAAGGGGCTACCTACGAGCAGTACTTC | TRBV13 | . | TRBJ2-7 | .
CASSSPLQNRRDEQYF | TGTGCCAGCAGTTCCCCCCTCCAAAACCGGAGGGACGAGCAGTACTTC | TRBV6-6 | . | TRBJ2-7 | .
CASSLVAGVNTEAFF | TGTGCCAGCAGCCTCGTCGCGGGAGTGAACACTGAAGCTTTCTTT | TRBV27 | few | TRBJ1-1 | .
CASSQDIWSDRAYEQYF | TGCGCCAGCAGCCAAGATATCTGGTCGGACAGAGCCTACGAGCAGTACTTC | TRBV4-1 | . | TRBJ2-7 | .
CASSESGNSPLHF | TGTGCCAGCAGTGAATCGGGTAATTCACCCCTCCACTTT | TRBV25-1 | . | TRBJ1-6 | .
CASSQTSTVRYGYTF | TGCGCCAGCAGCCAGACCTCGACAGTTCGGTATGGCTACACCTTC | TRBV4-1 | . | TRBJ1-2 | .
CASSINSQGAGQPQHF | TGTGCCAGCAGCATAAATTCACAGGGGGCGGGACAGCCCCAGCATTTT | TRBV7-8 | . | TRBJ1-5 | TRBD1
CASSPNGGQMNTEAFF | TGTGCCAGCAGCCCCAACGGCGGACAGATGAACACTGAAGCTTTCTTT | TRBV14 | once | TRBJ1-1 | .
CASSPPPGVEAFF | TGTGCCAGCAGCCCACCACCAGGGGTTGAAGCTTTCTTT | TRBV11-2 | once | TRBJ1-1 | .
CASSPRAFEINGYTF | TGTGCCAGCAGTCCGAGGGCCTTCGAGATTAATGGCTACACCTTC | TRBV28 | . | TRBJ1-2 | .
CASSNDRAVQFYEQYF | TGTGCCAGCAGCAACGACAGGGCCGTTCAGTTCTACGAGCAGTACTTC | TRBV7-9 | many | TRBJ2-7 | TRBD1
CASTSRTKTYEQYF | TGTGCCAGTACCTCCCGGACTAAAACCTACGAGCAGTACTTC | TRBV19 | . | TRBJ2-7 | .
CASSETDYGYTF | TGTGCCAGCAGTGAAACGGACTATGGCTACACCTTC | TRBV6-1 | . | TRBJ1-2 | .
CASSPNELDYGYTF | TGTGCCAGCTCACCGAACGAATTAGACTATGGCTACACCTTC | TRBV18 | . | TRBJ1-2 | .
CASSLSSGAVDTQYF | TGTGCCAGCAGTTTAAGTAGCGGGGCGGTAGATACGCAGTATTTT | TRBV27 | . | TRBJ2-3 | TRBD2
CASSLAGSGNTIYF | TGTGCCAGCAGCTTAGCAGGGTCTGGAAACACCATATATTTT | TRBV11-3 | . | TRBJ1-3 | .
CASSVGGAADTQYF | TGTGCCAGCAGTGTCGGGGGGGCCGCAGATACGCAGTATTTT | TRBV2 | . | TRBJ2-3 | TRBD2
CATEDRAGYSGANVLTF | TGTGCCACCGAAGATCGTGCGGGTTACTCTGGGGCCAACGTCCTGACTTTC | TRBV24-1 | . | TRBJ2-6 | .
CASSKAGGIDTEAFF | TGTGCCAGCAGCAAAGCGGGAGGGATCGACACTGAAGCTTTCTTT | TRBV21-1 | . | TRBJ1-1 | .
CASSIRDIPSTGELFF | TGTGCCAGTAGTATACGTGACATCCCAAGTACCGGGGAGCTGTTTTTT | TRBV19 | . | TRBJ2-2 | .
CASSSSGDSPNYGYTF | TGTGCCAGCAGCTCCAGTGGGGACAGCCCTAACTATGGCTACACCTTC | TRBV13 | . | TRBJ1-2 | TRBD1
CASRQGADQPQHF | TGTGCCAGCCGACAGGGGGCCGATCAGCCCCAGCATTTT | TRBV12-3/TRBV12-4 | . | TRBJ1-5 | TRBD1
CASSLRQTTDTQYF | TGTGCCAGCAGCTTAAGACAGACCACAGATACGCAGTATTTT | TRBV7-3 | . | TRBJ2-3 | .
CASSLARESSSYEQYF | TGCGCCAGCAGCTTGGCCCGGGAATCAAGCTCCTACGAGCAGTACTTC | TRBV5-1 | . | TRBJ2-7 | .
CASSYWRQGYGYTF | TGTGCCAGCAGTTACTGGCGTCAGGGCTATGGCTACACCTTC | TRBV6-5 | . | TRBJ1-2 | .
CASSYFGSGGTYEQYF | TGTGCCAGCAGTTACTTTGGTAGCGGGGGCACCTACGAGCAGTACTTC | TRBV6-5 | once | TRBJ2-7 | TRBD2
CASSEATRGAFLGYTF | TGTGCCAGCAGTGAAGCGACAAGGGGCGCCTTTCTTGGCTACACCTTC | TRBV6-1 | . | TRBJ1-2 | .
CASSARLAGEQETQYF | TGTGCCAGCAGCGCCAGACTAGCGGGGGAGCAAGAGACCCAGTACTTC | TRBV7-8 | . | TRBJ2-5 | TRBD2
CASSETEDQPQHF | TGTGCCAGCAGTGAGACAGAAGATCAGCCCCAGCATTTT | TRBV6-1 | . | TRBJ1-5 | .